The 27 T cell receptor beta chains reported below all come from one sample, sequenced in a study of blood T cell repertoires in COVID-19. Produced via immunoSEQ multiplex PCR; TCRdb's table is partial and in-frame only. The table shows a few hundred thousand clones, with more than 75% occurring only once. What was sequenced was PBMCs or T cells enriched from blood (not recorded which). The receptors were sampled from a woman in her fifties or sixties who had been exposed to COVID-19.

The chain uses TRBV19 and TRBJ1-5; 8 nucleotides match TRBD1. V gave up 6 bases and J gave up 7 bases; unmatched junction bases: 11. Germline V gene lookup returns CDR1 LNHDA and CDR2 SQIVND (reference sequence). The CDR3 loop spans 15 amino acids. CDR3 nucleotide sequence: TGTGCCAGTAGCCGGCCGGACAGGGTCCGGCAGCCCCAGCATTTT. Translated, it gives CASSRPDRVRQPQHF.

This chain links TRBV29-1 with TRBJ1-1; 7 bases line up with TRBD1. J gave up 2 bases and V 6 bases, and 6 bases lay outside the gene matches. This CDR3 has 13 amino acids. Looked up from germline, CDR1 is SQVTM and CDR2 is ANQGSEA. The CDR3, as DNA: TGCAGCGTCCTGGGACAGATAAACACTGAAGCTTTCTTT. This sequence encodes CSVLGQINTEAFF.

J is TRBJ2-1 and V is TRBV10-2; 12 bases are a match to TRBD2. The CDR3 has 18 amino acids. The V and J ends lost 7 bases and 0 bases, in that order; junction bases with no gene match: 10. Per the germline V gene, CDR1 is WSHSY and CDR2 is SAAADI. In nucleotides, the CDR3 is TGCGCCAGCAATTTGGCTAGCGGGGGGGCGAGCTCCTACAATGAGCAGTTCTTC. Protein product: CASNLASGGASSYNEQFF.

The V gene is TRBV28, the J gene TRBJ2-7; D is ambiguous. Trimming shortened V by 6 bases and J by 4 bases, and 7 bases separated the two germline ends. Germline CDR1 MDHEN, CDR2 SYDVKM. This CDR3 is 11 amino acids long. The CDR3 bases are TGTGCCAGCAGCACAACGTACGAGCAGTACTTC. As protein: CASSTTYEQYF.

V gene TRBV21-1 combines with J gene TRBJ1-2; TRBD1, the table's D call, lacks a check against the DNA. TRBV21-1 is deemed a pseudogene. The CDR3 loop spans 12 amino acids. The CDR3: CASSKDFRACTF. The CDR3 coding sequence is TGTGCCAGCAGCAAGGATTTCAGGGCTTGCACCTTC.

The CDR3 DNA reads as TGTGCCAGCAGCCCATATAACAGGGCCAGGCGGGCTTTCTTT. This encodes CASSPYNRARRAFF. The chain has TRBV7-9 and TRBJ1-1, with a tentative D call TRBD1 (6 bases). The CDR3 is made up of 14 amino acids. Germline V gene sequence: CDR1 SEHNR, CDR2 FQNEAQ (reference sequence). V lost 5 bases to trimming and J lost 11 bases, with 21 bases between them.

In its sample, this clone was seen once. This sequence joins TRBV10-3 and TRBJ2-7; TRBD1 matches at 8 bases. Trimming cost V 11 bases and J 3 bases; bases outside gene matches: 9. The CDR3 spans 13 residues. The germline CDR1 and CDR2 sequences are ENHRY and SYGVKD. CDR3 DNA sequence: TGTGCCGCCTCGACCAGGGGGCTCTACGAGCAGTACTTC. The encoded protein is CAASTRGLYEQYF.

The chain joins TRBV2 to TRBJ1-1; TRBD1 is a possible D gene (6 bases). The CDR3 spans 12 residues. V was shortened by 2 bases and J by 10 bases, with 11 bases between the two germline ends. The germline V gene has CDR1 SNHLY and CDR2 FYNNEI. The CDR3 sequence: CASSERSRGAFF. CDR3 nucleotides: TGTGCCAGCAGTGAAAGGAGCAGGGGAGCTTTCTTT.

The rearrangement uses TRBV5-1 and TRBJ1-6; D gene ambiguous. CDR3 size: 13 residues. V was trimmed by 0 bases and J by 8 bases, leaving 6 bases between them. Germline V CDR1 and CDR2: SGHRS, YFSETQ. The CDR3 is CASSLVRDSPLHF. In DNA, the CDR3 is TGCGCCAGCAGCTTGGTTCGGGATTCACCCCTCCACTTT.

The rearrangement joins TRBV21-1 to TRBJ1-1; the D call TRBD1 from the table was never checked on the DNA. TRBV21-1 is assigned pseudogene status. The CDR3 is 17 residues long. The CDR3 bases are TGTGCCAGCAGCAAAGCGGGGGACAGGGAAGGGAACACTGAAGCTTTCTTT. Translating it yields CASSKAGDREGNTEAFF.

The rearrangement joins TRBV6-5 to TRBJ1-2; unclear D gene. Germline CDR1 MNHEY, CDR2 SVGAGI. There are 15 residues in the CDR3. V was cut by 5 bases and J by 5 bases, with 18 bases left in between. For the CDR3, the DNA is TGTGCCAGCAGTCCCCATGAGCGGACGGTTTATGGCTACACCTTC. Translating gives CASSPHERTVYGYTF.

This clone was observed a handful of times. The genes are TRBV6-5 and TRBJ1-1; D is uncertain. CDR3 length: 13 amino acids. Between the trimmed V and J ends, which lost 3 bases and 1 base, there was a span of 6 bases. Germline V lookup: CDR1 MNHEY, CDR2 SVGAGI. The CDR3 DNA is TGTGCCAGCAGTTATGGCCAGAACACTGAAGCTTTCTTT. Translated: CASSYGQNTEAFF.

The chain is built from TRBV5-8 and TRBJ1-1; 8 bases are a match to TRBD1. This CDR3 spans 15 amino acids. Trimming cost V 0 bases and J 1 base; bases outside gene matches: 2. CDR1 is SGHTS and CDR2 is YDEGEE in the germline V gene. CDR3 sequence reads: CASSLGDRRNTEAFF. The CDR3 nucleotides are TGTGCCAGCAGCTTGGGGGACAGGAGGAACACTGAAGCTTTCTTT. Together with reference TRBV5-8 and TRBJ1-1, the CDR3 gives the full variable domain: EAGVTQSPTHLIKTRGQQATLRCSPISGHTSVYWYQQALGLGLQFLLWYDEGEERNRGNFPPRFSGRQFPNYSSELNVNALELEDSALYLCASSLGDRRNTEAFFGQGTRLTVV.

The chain recombines TRBV4-2 with TRBJ2-2; TRBD2 might be the D (5 bases). The CDR3 length is 15 residues. Germline V CDR1 and CDR2: LGHNA, YNFKEQ. Trimming cost V 1 base and J 4 bases, with 10 bases left between them. The CDR3 DNA reads TGTGCCAGCAGCCAAGTAGCAGGAGGCACCGGGGAGCTGTTTTTT. Translating it yields CASSQVAGGTGELFF.

The chain joins TRBV27 to TRBJ1-4, with a tentative D call TRBD1 (5 bases). CDR3 length: 15 amino acids. V dropped 5 bases and J dropped 7 bases, with 17 bases sitting between them. In germline, CDR1 is MNHEY, CDR2 SMNVEV (reference sequence). This CDR3 reads CASSPSGVRGEKLFF. The DNA for the CDR3 is TGTGCCAGCAGTCCCTCGGGGGTCCGAGGTGAAAAACTGTTTTTT. Variable domain in full (rest from reference TRBV27 and TRBJ1-4): EAQVTQNPRYLITVTGKKLTVTCSQNMNHEYMSWYRQDPGLGLRQIYYSMNVEVTDKGDVPEGYKVSRKEKRNFPLILESPSPNQTSLYFCASSPSGVRGEKLFFGSGTQLSVL.

The CDR3 DNA is TGTGCCAGCAGCCTAAGACCAGGGAAGACCTACGAGCAGTACTTC. Its protein product is CASSLRPGKTYEQYF. V is TRBV3-1 (or the pseudogene TRBV3-2) and J is TRBJ2-7; D perhaps matches TRBD1 (5 bases). Germline V gives CDR1 LGHDT, CDR2 YNNKEL (reference sequence). Trimming took off 4 bases at V and 2 bases at J, with 15 bases between the two ends. This CDR3 comprises 15 residues.

The chain recombines TRBV6-6 with TRBJ1-1, with a weak D call TRBD1 (5 bases). The germline V gene has CDR1 MNHNY and CDR2 SVGAGI (reference sequence). Trimming shortened V by 4 bases and J by 8 bases, and 14 bases separated the two germline ends. This CDR3 is built from 13 residues. The CDR3 spells CASSSTTNREAFF. The CDR3 DNA reads TGTGCCAGCAGTTCCACTACCAACAGGGAAGCTTTCTTT.

CDR3 sequence reads: CASSLSGQPQHF. In DNA form, the CDR3 reads TGTGCCAGCAGTTTATCGGGACAGCCCCAGCATTTT. This rearrangement joins TRBV12-3 or TRBV12-4 to TRBJ1-5, with no clear D. The CDR3 runs to 12 residues. V shed 2 bases and J shed 7 bases, with 6 bases lying between them.

V gene TRBV7-7 combines with J gene TRBJ2-2, with TRBD1 matching 11 bases. V shed 0 bases and J 3 bases; nucleotides not matched to a gene: 3. CDR3 length: 17 residues. Germline V gene lookup returns CDR1 SSHAT and CDR2 FNYEAQ (reference sequence). CDR3 protein: CASSLAGGQGDTGELFF. DNA of the CDR3: TGTGCCAGCAGCTTAGCGGGGGGACAGGGGGACACCGGGGAGCTGTTTTTT.

J is TRBJ1-1 and V is TRBV19, with D perhaps TRBD1 (5 bases). CDR1 is LNHDA, CDR2 SQIVND, per germline (reference sequence). The CDR3 consists of 12 residues. V lost 4 bases and J 9 bases, leaving 12 bases between the germline ends. CDR3 sequence reads: CASSKYRSQAFF. The DNA of the CDR3 is TGTGCCAGTAGTAAGTACAGGAGCCAAGCTTTCTTT.

This chain links TRBV24-1 with TRBJ2-2, with 7 bases fitting TRBD2. Germline CDR1 KGHDR, CDR2 SFDVKD. The trim removed 9 bases at V and 0 bases at J, leaving 3 bases unmatched. The CDR3 has 14 amino acids. The CDR3 bases are TGTGCCACCGCGGGGGACGCGAACACCGGGGAGCTGTTTTTT. The encoded protein is CATAGDANTGELFF.

This clone was detected only a few times. The chain carries TRBV9 and TRBJ2-1, with TRBD1 as a possible D gene (6 bases). The CDR3 length is 18 residues. Germline V gives CDR1 SGDLS, CDR2 YYNGEE. V lost 3 bases and J 4 bases, leaving 23 bases between the germline ends. CDR3 coding DNA: TGTGCCAGCAGCGCCCCCCGGGACGGCTTCCAGGGGTACAATGAGCAGTTCTTC. Encoded protein: CASSAPRDGFQGYNEQFF.

The chain links TRBV7-8 to TRBJ2-7; possible D gene TRBD1, 6 bases. Germline-derived CDR1 and CDR2 are SGHVS and FQNEAQ. Trimming cost V 4 bases and J 3 bases, with 16 bases left between them. CDR3 length: 15 residues. The DNA of the CDR3 is TGTGCCAGCAGCTCCCGCCGGGACACCTTCTACGAGCAGTACTTC. It codes for CASSSRRDTFYEQYF.

V usage is TRBV24-1 and J usage is TRBJ2-1, with D perhaps matching TRBD1 (5 bases). In germline, CDR1 is KGHDR, CDR2 SFDVKD. Trimming removed 4 bases at V and 8 bases at J, with 11 bases between. The CDR3 is 13 amino acids. The CDR3 loop is CATSDSQGYEQFF. Here the CDR3 DNA reads TGTGCCACCAGTGACTCTCAGGGCTATGAGCAGTTCTTC.

J is TRBJ1-1 and V is TRBV19; D perhaps matches TRBD1 (5 bases). V was pared by 6 bases and J by 4 bases, with 15 bases between. The CDR3 runs to 14 residues. The germline V gene encodes CDR1 LNHDA and CDR2 SQIVND (reference sequence). The CDR3 loop reads CASSHYHRTTEAFF. The CDR3 nucleotides read TGTGCCAGTAGCCACTACCACAGGACCACTGAAGCTTTCTTT.

V usage is TRBV5-6 and J usage is TRBJ1-1, with 9 positions matching TRBD1. CDR1 and CDR2 (germline): SGHDT, YYEEEE. Trimming cost V 3 bases and J 1 base; bases outside gene matches: 4. This CDR3 is 15 amino acids long. CDR3 DNA sequence: TGTGCCAGCAGCTGGGGGACAGGGCCGAACACTGAAGCTTTCTTT. Amino acid sequence: CASSWGTGPNTEAFF.

A single count supports this clone. The chain joins TRBV5-5 to TRBJ2-5; D is ambiguous. The CDR3 length is 15 residues. The germline V and J ends were trimmed by 3 bases and 5 bases, with 17 bases remaining between them. Germline CDR1 SGHKS, CDR2 YYEKEE (reference sequence). The CDR3 protein is CASSSHVPPAETQYF. CDR3 in DNA: TGTGCCAGCAGCTCCCATGTCCCTCCTGCGGAGACCCAGTACTTC.